These 22 T cell receptor beta chains originate from one sample sequenced in a study of blood T cell repertoires in COVID-19. Using immunoSEQ multiplex PCR, the repertoire was profiled, and TCRdb retains in-frame clones only, with some absent. The repertoire holds about 96,000 clones, with approximately 84% as singletons. Sequencing was carried out using peripheral blood. The receptors stem from a woman aged 55 to 70 with acute or convalescent COVID-19.

The chain recombines TRBV19 with TRBJ2-1; D ambiguous. The CDR3 is 15 amino acids. With 2 bases removed from V and 7 bases from J, the gap between germline ends came to 15 bases. Germline lookup yields CDR1 LNHDA and CDR2 SQIVND (reference sequence). The CDR3 bases are TGTGCCAGTAGTATATCTAGACCTTCCGCGAATGAGCAGTTCTTC. This translates into CASSISRPSANEQFF.

The rearrangement uses TRBV27 and TRBJ1-1; no clear D gene. This CDR3 comprises 14 residues. CDR1 and CDR2 (germline): MNHEY, SMNVEV (reference sequence). The V gene lost 2 bases and the J gene lost 1 base, with 8 bases spanning the gap. The CDR3: CASSLHPGNTEAFF. CDR3 sequence (DNA): TGTGCCAGCAGTTTACATCCCGGGAACACTGAAGCTTTCTTT.

The rearrangement joins TRBV6-5 to TRBJ1-5; possibly TRBD1 for D (6 bases). Germline V lookup: CDR1 MNHEY, CDR2 SVGAGI. The CDR3 runs 15 residues. V lost 0 bases, J lost 3 bases, and 9 bases lay in between. The CDR3 DNA reads as TGTGCCAGCAGTTACTCAGGGGGGGACAATCAGCCCCAGCATTTT. Translated: CASSYSGGDNQPQHF.

This clone was observed a single time. The V and J genes are TRBV19 and TRBJ1-1, with 8 bases aligning to TRBD1. The CDR3 contains 14 residues. The trim removed 5 bases at V and 2 bases at J, leaving 4 bases unmatched. From germline, CDR1 is LNHDA and CDR2 SQIVND (reference sequence). This chain's CDR3 is CASSQGAHNTEAFF. The CDR3 DNA follows: TGTGCCAGTAGTCAGGGGGCACACAACACTGAAGCTTTCTTT. Full variable domain (rest looked up from reference TRBV19 and TRBJ1-1): DGGITQSPKYLFRKEGQNVTLSCEQNLNHDAMYWYRQDPGQGLRLIYYSQIVNDFQKGDIAEGYSVSREKKESFPLTVTSAQKNPTAFYLCASSQGAHNTEAFFGQGTRLTVV.

V is TRBV19 and J is TRBJ2-1; 11 nucleotides align to TRBD2. Germline CDR1 LNHDA, CDR2 SQIVND (reference sequence). The CDR3 runs 16 residues. With 3 bases clipped from V and 4 bases from J, the junction kept 5 bases outside the gene matches. The CDR3 spells CASSIHLAGGYNEQFF. The CDR3 bases are TGTGCCAGTAGTATTCACCTAGCGGGGGGTTACAATGAGCAGTTCTTC.

In this sample, this clone turned up a few times. V and J are TRBV2 and TRBJ1-5; 10 bases align to TRBD1. The germline V gene has CDR1 SNHLY and CDR2 FYNNEI. This CDR3 has 15 residues. J gave up 2 bases and V 6 bases, and 4 bases lay outside the gene matches. The DNA of the CDR3 is TGTGCCAGCAGAAGGGACAGGGGAGGCAATCAGCCCCAGCATTTT. Amino acid sequence: CASRRDRGGNQPQHF.

The chain joins TRBV4-3 to TRBJ2-3, with D tentatively TRBD2 (5 bases). From germline, CDR1 is LGHNA and CDR2 YSLEER. V lost 0 bases and J lost 10, with 11 bases in between. There are 13 residues in the CDR3. CDR3 sequence: CASSQDITGAQYF. The CDR3 DNA is TGCGCCAGCAGCCAAGATATCACCGGGGCGCAGTATTTT.

The rearrangement links TRBV19 to TRBJ2-7; TRBD1 matches 7 bases. V shed 1 base, J shed 2 bases, and the junction held 2 bases outside the gene matches. The CDR3 has 14 amino acids. CDR1 is LNHDA and CDR2 is SQIVND in the germline V gene (reference sequence). The CDR3 DNA follows: TGTGCCAGTAGTATAGGGCAGGGGGCCTACGAGCAGTACTTC. Its protein product is CASSIGQGAYEQYF.

This clone was counted many times. The chain is built from TRBV27 and TRBJ1-5, with 10 bases lining up with TRBD1. There are 15 residues in the CDR3. The J segment lost 6 bases and the V segment lost 5 bases, leaving 7 bases of the junction unmatched. Germline CDR1 is MNHEY and CDR2 is SMNVEV (reference sequence). The CDR3 reads CASSLTGGPGQPQHF. The CDR3 DNA is TGTGCCAGCAGTCTGACAGGGGGCCCAGGTCAGCCCCAGCATTTT.

The rearrangement uses TRBV15 and TRBJ2-3; possible D gene TRBD1, 7 bases. This CDR3 contains 12 residues. Deletions cut 9 bases from V and 6 bases from J, with 13 bases between. Germline CDR1 is LNHNV and CDR2 is YYDKDF (reference sequence). CDR3 nucleotides: TGTGCCACGGAGGGGGCTCCTGATACGCAGTATTTT. Residues: CATEGAPDTQYF.

The CDR3 nucleotides are TGTGCCAGCAGCTTAGGGGCTAGCGCACGCGAGCAGTACTTC. Protein: CASSLGASAREQYF. This sequence joins TRBV7-6 and TRBJ2-7; D is possibly TRBD2 (6 bases). This CDR3 contains 14 residues. V was clipped by 1 base and J by 6 bases, with 13 bases between them. Looked up from germline, CDR1 is SGHVS and CDR2 is FNYEAQ.

The chain carries TRBV5-4 and TRBJ1-3; TRBD1 matches 8 bases. The germline gives CDR1 SGHNT, CDR2 YYREEE (reference sequence). The CDR3 is 19 amino acids. J was trimmed by 0 bases and V by 0 bases; bases with no gene match: 11. CDR3 sequence (DNA): TGTGCCAGCAGCTTGGGGCCAGGGGGCGACGGCTTCTCTGGAAACACCATATATTTT. It specifies CASSLGPGGDGFSGNTIYF.

Concerning this clone: The sample has other DNA sequences that encode this CDR3 too. V is TRBV6-5 and J is TRBJ2-3, with TRBD2 identical over 12 bases. Germline-derived CDR1 and CDR2 are MNHEY and SVGAGI. CDR3 size: 14 residues. V lost 5 bases to trimming and J lost 6 bases; unmatched junction nucleotides: 3. The CDR3 is CASSPGLAGDTQYF. Here the CDR3 DNA reads TGTGCCAGCAGTCCGGGACTAGCGGGTGATACGCAGTATTTT.

In its sample, this clone was seen once. This sequence joins TRBV19 and TRBJ2-5; 7 positions match TRBD1. This CDR3 has 15 residues. Losses at the gene ends were 5 bases for V and 5 bases for J; bases not matched to a gene: 11. Per the germline V gene, CDR1 is LNHDA and CDR2 is SQIVND (reference sequence). The DNA of the CDR3 is TGTGCCAGTAGTCCCGGACAAGGGGGACAGGAGACCCAGTACTTC. This codes for CASSPGQGGQETQYF.

This sequence joins TRBV11-2 and TRBJ2-5, with 11 bases fitting TRBD2. Germline lookup yields CDR1 SGHAT and CDR2 FQNNGV. This CDR3 has 15 residues. The V gene end was trimmed by 5 bases and the J gene end by 4 bases; junction bases not matched to a gene: 6. The CDR3 DNA follows: TGTGCCAGCAGCACACTAGCGGGGGTTGGAGAGACCCAGTACTTC. Its protein product is CASSTLAGVGETQYF.

The chain uses TRBV2 and TRBJ2-5; a possible D gene is TRBD2 (6 bases). The CDR3 has 14 residues. Between the trimmed V and J ends, which lost 7 bases and 4 bases, there was a span of 16 bases. The germline CDR1 and CDR2 sequences are SNHLY and FYNNEI. CDR3 coding DNA: TGTGCCAGCAACTTCAAACTAGCTAGAGAGACCCAGTACTTC. It specifies CASNFKLARETQYF.

The rearrangement links TRBV5-4 to TRBJ1-2; D ambiguous. In germline, CDR1 is SGHNT, CDR2 YYREEE (reference sequence). The CDR3 is made up of 14 amino acids. The V end lost 1 base, the J end lost 2 bases, and 9 bases lay between the germline ends. This CDR3 is CASSLSRGNYGYTF. In DNA form, the CDR3 reads TGTGCCAGCAGCTTGTCCCGAGGGAACTATGGCTACACCTTC.

CDR3 amino acids: CASSLGGTFGNTIYF. CDR3 in DNA: TGTGCCAGCAGCTTAGGCGGGACGTTCGGAAACACCATATATTTT. The J gene is TRBJ1-3, the V gene TRBV5-5, with D tentatively TRBD1 (5 bases). V lost 2 bases to trimming and J lost 4 bases, with 13 bases between them. The V gene's germline CDR1 is SGHKS and CDR2 YYEKEE (reference sequence). The CDR3 is 15 residues long.

This clone has only one observation. The V gene is TRBV19, the J gene TRBJ1-6; TRBD1 aligns across 7 bases. This CDR3 spans 14 amino acids. Germline V gene lookup returns CDR1 LNHDA and CDR2 SQIVND (reference sequence). Trimming removed 11 bases from V and 1 base from J; junction bases left unmatched: 5. CDR3 protein: CAAGTESYNSPLHF. The CDR3 DNA follows: TGTGCCGCAGGGACAGAGTCCTATAATTCACCCCTCCACTTT.

This clone was observed a few times. This rearrangement joins TRBV7-2 to TRBJ2-5; tentatively, D is TRBD2 (6 bases). Germline V lookup: CDR1 SGHTA, CDR2 FQGNSA. V was pared by 0 bases and J by 7 bases, with 12 bases between. This CDR3 contains 14 residues. The CDR3 sequence: CASSLAGGGATQYF. DNA for the CDR3: TGTGCCAGCAGCTTAGCCGGGGGAGGTGCGACCCAGTACTTC.

The rearrangement joins TRBV5-5 to TRBJ1-4; D not certain. The germline CDR1 and CDR2 sequences are SGHKS and YYEKEE (reference sequence). Trimming shortened V by 2 bases and J by 4 bases, and 9 bases separated the two germline ends. The CDR3 totals 14 residues. The CDR3 nucleotides are TGTGCCAGCAGCTTTCAGGCGGGTAATGAAAAACTGTTTTTT. It codes for CASSFQAGNEKLFF.

The gene calls are TRBV5-1 and TRBJ2-7; D is possibly TRBD2 (6 bases). Trimming removed 4 bases at V and 2 bases at J, with 25 bases between. CDR3 length: 18 residues. Looked up from germline, CDR1 is SGHRS and CDR2 is YFSETQ. CDR3 nucleotides: TGCGCCAGCAGCCTAGCGCCCGTAGGTGGGCCAACTACCTACGAGCAGTACTTC. As protein: CASSLAPVGGPTTYEQYF.